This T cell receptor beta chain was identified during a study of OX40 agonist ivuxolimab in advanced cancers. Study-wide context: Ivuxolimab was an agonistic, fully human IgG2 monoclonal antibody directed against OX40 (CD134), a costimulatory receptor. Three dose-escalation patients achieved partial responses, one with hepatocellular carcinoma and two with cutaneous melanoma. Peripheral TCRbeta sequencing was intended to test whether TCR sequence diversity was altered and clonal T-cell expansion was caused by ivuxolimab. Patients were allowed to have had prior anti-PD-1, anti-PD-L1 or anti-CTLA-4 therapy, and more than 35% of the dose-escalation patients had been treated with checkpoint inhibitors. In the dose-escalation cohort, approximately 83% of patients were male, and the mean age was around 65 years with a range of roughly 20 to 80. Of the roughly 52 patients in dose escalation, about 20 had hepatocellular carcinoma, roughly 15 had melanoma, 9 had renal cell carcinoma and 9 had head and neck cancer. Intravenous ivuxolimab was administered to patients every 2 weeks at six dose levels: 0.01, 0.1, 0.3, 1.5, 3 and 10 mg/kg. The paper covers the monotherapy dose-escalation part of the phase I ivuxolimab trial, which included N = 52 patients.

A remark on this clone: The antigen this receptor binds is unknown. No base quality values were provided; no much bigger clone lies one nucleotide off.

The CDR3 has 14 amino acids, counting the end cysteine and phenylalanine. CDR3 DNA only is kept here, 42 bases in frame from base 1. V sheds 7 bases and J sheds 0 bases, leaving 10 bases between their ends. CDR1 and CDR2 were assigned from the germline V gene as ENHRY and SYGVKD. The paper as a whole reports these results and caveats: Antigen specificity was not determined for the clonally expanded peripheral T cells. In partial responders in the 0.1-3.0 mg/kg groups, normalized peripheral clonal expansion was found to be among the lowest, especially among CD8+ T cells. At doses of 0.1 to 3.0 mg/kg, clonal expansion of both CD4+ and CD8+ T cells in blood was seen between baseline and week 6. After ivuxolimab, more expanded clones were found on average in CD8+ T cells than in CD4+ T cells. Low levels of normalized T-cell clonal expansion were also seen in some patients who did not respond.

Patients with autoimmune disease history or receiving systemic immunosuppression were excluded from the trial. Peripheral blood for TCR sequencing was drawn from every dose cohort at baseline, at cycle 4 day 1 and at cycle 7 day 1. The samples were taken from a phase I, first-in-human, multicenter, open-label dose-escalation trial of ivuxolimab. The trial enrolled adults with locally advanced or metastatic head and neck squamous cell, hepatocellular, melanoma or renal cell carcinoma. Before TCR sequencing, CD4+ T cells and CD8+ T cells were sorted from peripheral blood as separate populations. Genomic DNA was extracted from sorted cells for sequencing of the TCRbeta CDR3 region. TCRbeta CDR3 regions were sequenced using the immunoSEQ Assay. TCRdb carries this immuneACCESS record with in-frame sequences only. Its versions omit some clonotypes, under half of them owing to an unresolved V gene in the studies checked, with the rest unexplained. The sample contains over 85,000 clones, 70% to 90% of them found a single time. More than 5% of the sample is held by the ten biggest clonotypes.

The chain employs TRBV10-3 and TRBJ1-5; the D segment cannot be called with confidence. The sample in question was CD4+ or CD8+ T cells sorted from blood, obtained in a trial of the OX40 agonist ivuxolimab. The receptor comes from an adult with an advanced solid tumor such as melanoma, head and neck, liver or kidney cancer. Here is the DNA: TGTGCCATCAAAAACGGTGATAGCAATCAGCCCCAGCATTTT. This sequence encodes CAIKNGDSNQPQHF.